This is a list of T cell receptor beta chains from one sample in a study of cytomegalovirus exposure and HLA in healthy donors. Sequencing was performed with immunoSEQ multiplex PCR; in TCRdb, only in-frame clones are kept and a portion is missing. Seen here are around 120,000 clones, more than 65% observed once, and the top ten hold roughly 2.5%. Material: PBMCs. These receptors all come from a man in his forties or fifties in good health and CMV-seronegative. Both conserved end residues are part of each CDR3. A D gene is named only where the DNA matches it firmly.

d_call v_call cdr3_aa
NA TRBV5-1 CASSLNLEKLFF
TRBD2 TRBV14 CASSQGLAGGYATQYF
NA TRBV11-2 CASSLEAGPQETQYF
NA TRBV5-8 CASSLNGDSNQPQHF
NA TRBV6-1 CASDSIFTDTQYF
NA TRBV7-9 CSSRPTLPNTGSYEQYF
NA TRBV19 CASSIGGPSGGYTF
NA TRBV2 CASSEAPLRAEQYF
NA TRBV7-9 CASRHPHYGYTF
TRBD1 TRBV6-1 CASRRQGDTGELFF